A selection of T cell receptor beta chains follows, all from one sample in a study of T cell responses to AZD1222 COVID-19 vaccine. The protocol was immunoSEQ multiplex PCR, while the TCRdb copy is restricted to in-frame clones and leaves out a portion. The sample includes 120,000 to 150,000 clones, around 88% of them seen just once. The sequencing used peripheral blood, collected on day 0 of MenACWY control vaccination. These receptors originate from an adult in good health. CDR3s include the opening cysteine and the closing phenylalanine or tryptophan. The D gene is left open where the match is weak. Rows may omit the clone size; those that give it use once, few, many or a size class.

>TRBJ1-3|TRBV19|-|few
TGTGCCAGTAGTTCGACAGTGTCGGCTGGAAACACCATATATTTT
CASSSTVSAGNTIYF
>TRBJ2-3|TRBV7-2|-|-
TGTGCCAGCAGCTTAGCCCCGATTCACACAGATACGCAGTATTTT
CASSLAPIHTDTQYF
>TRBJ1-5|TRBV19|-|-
TGTGCCAGTAGCCCTTGGACCGGGGGGGCTCAGCCCCAGCATTTT
CASSPWTGGAQPQHF
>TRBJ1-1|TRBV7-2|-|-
TGTGCCAGCAGCCGCCGAGGGGCTGGGACTGAAGCTTTCTTT
CASSRRGAGTEAFF
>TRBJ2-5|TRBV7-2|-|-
TGTGCCAGCAGCCCGGCTCAAGAGACCCAGTACTTC
CASSPAQETQYF
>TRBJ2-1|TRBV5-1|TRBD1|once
TGCGCCAGCAGCTTGGGTGCGACAGGGGCCAATGAGCAGTTCTTC
CASSLGATGANEQFF
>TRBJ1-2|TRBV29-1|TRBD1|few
TGCAGCGTTGAGGGGGGACAGCCGACTGCTAACTATGGCTACACCTTC
CSVEGGQPTANYGYTF
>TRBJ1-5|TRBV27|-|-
TGTGCCAGCGGATGGTCTGGTCAGCCCCAGCATTTT
CASGWSGQPQHF
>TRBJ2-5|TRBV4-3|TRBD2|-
TGCGCCAGCAGCCAAGAGGGTAGCGGGAGTGGAGAGACCCAGTACTTC
CASSQEGSGSGETQYF
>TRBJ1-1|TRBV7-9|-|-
TGTGCCAGCAGCTCGGTACTCACTGAAGCTTTCTTT
CASSSVLTEAFF
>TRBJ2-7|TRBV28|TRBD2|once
TGTGCCAGTACGGGACTAGCGGGGGTTTACGAGCAGTACTTC
CASTGLAGVYEQYF
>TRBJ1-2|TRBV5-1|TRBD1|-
TGCGCCAGCAGCTTAACGACAGGGTGGGATGGCTACACCTTC
CASSLTTGWDGYTF
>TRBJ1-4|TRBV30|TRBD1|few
TGTGCCTGGAGTATAGGGACAGGAGTAAAACTGTTTTTT
CAWSIGTGVKLFF
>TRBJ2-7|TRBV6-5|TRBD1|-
TGTGCCAGCAGACGCGGGACAGGGGTAGACGAGCAGTACTTC
CASRRGTGVDEQYF
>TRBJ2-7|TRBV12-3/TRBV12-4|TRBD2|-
TGTGCCAGCAGTCGACGGGAGGGCAAAGAGCAGTACTTC
CASSRREGKEQYF
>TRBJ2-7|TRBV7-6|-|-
TGTGCCAGCAGCCCAGAAATTGAGGGCTACGAGCAGTACTTC
CASSPEIEGYEQYF
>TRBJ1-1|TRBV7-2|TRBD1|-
TGTGCCAGCAGCCCTCCCGGGACAGGGCTTGAAGCTTTCTTT
CASSPPGTGLEAFF
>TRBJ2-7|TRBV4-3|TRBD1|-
TGCGCCAGCAGCCACAGCGGACAGGGCTACGAGCAGTACTTC
CASSHSGQGYEQYF
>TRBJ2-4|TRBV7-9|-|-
TGTGCCAGCAGCTTAGGGGGGGCCAAAAACATTCAGTACTTC
CASSLGGAKNIQYF
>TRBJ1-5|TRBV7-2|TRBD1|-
TGTGCCAGCAGCCTCGTCCAGGGGGCAAGCAATCAGCCCCAGCATTTT
CASSLVQGASNQPQHF
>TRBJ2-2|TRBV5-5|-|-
TGTGCCAGCAGCTCAACCACCTCGAACACCGGGGAGCTGTTTTTT
CASSSTTSNTGELFF
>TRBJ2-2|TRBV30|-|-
TGTGCCTGGAGAGGGGGAGCTACCACCGGGGAGCTGTTTTTT
CAWRGGATTGELFF
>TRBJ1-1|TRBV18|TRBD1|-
TGTGCCAGCTCACCGGCCAGGGGGGACACTGAAGCTTTCTTT
CASSPARGDTEAFF
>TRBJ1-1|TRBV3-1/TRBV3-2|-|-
TGTGCCAGCAGCCAAGAAAGTTGGAGGGGGACTGAAGCTTTCTTT
CASSQESWRGTEAFF
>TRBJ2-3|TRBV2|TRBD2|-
TGTGCCAGCAGTGTAGCGGGAGGGCGCACAGATACGCAGTATTTT
CASSVAGGRTDTQYF
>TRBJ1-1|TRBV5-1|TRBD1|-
TGCGCCAGTCGGACAGGGGACATTTTGGACACTGAAGCTTTCTTT
CASRTGDILDTEAFF
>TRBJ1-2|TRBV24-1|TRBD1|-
TGTGCCACCAGTGATGGACAGGGGATCGGAGGCTACACCTTC
CATSDGQGIGGYTF